This T cell receptor (beta chain) is drawn from a study of T cells in Graves' hyperthyroidism and ophthalmopathy (dated by TCRdb to about 2019). For context, the study as a whole: Peripheral blood was sampled at the time of initial diagnosis, prior to any treatment. To identify TCR V-J signatures that set the groups apart, the researchers used a discovery cohort of 100 patients, made up of about 44 with Graves' ophthalmopathy and some 58 with stable Graves' hyperthyroidism. Prospective prediction of ophthalmopathy was tested in an independent validation cohort of fewer than 20 hyperthyroidism patients and 15 to 17 patients who later progressed to ophthalmopathy. The 100 discovery patients were randomly split 7:3 into training and test sets. Thyroid tissue and blood T-cell repertoires from roughly 6 Graves' hyperthyroidism patients were also compared in the study. After sampling, hyperthyroidism patients received methimazole starting at 30 mg daily, and ophthalmopathy patients received high-dose intravenous methylprednisolone. TCR Vbeta CDR3 sequencing of 135 peripheral blood samples (roughly 41 ophthalmopathy, about 74 hyperthyroidism and some 17 progressor patients) is reported in the paper.

TCR beta CDR3 regions were amplified from RNA transcripts. The first round of RT-PCR for the TCR CDR3 was performed with the HTBI primer set and the Qiagen OneStep RT-PCR kit. Libraries were constructed in a second round of multiplex PCR, after which size selection and purification were carried out. The libraries were sequenced on an Illumina HiSeq2000 using paired-end 100 bp reads. In the paper's pipeline: SOAPnuke was used to process the raw data, throwing out any read that contained adapters or uncalled bases, had a mean Phred below 15, or lacked an exact constant-primer or identifier match. COPE v1.2.5 was used to merge high-quality paired reads, and clonotypes were defined as unique nucleotide sequences. MiTCR v1.1 was used to align clonotypes to the IMGT TRBV, TRBD and TRBJ reference segments. The analysis was restricted to V-J combinations with a frequency above 0.0001, which together covered around 99% of the repertoires. A TCS score was defined as the ratio of F50 (clonal expansion) to E x V (chaos), with BLOSUM62-based TCRdist applied between CDR3 peptides within each V-J. Welch's t-statistics and random forest reduced around 520 V-J features to roughly 13, which were used in a naive Bayes classifier (R e1071). The public reads were run again by TCRdb, first through fastp at Q25 and then through MiXCR, and only productive beta chains were kept. Every distinct CDR3 protein forms one entry, paired with its most common genes and DNA. These V and J calls rely on TCRdb rather than the paper's analysis. For this sample the table gives 300,000 to 450,000 distinct CDR3 sequences, of which less than 20% were detected only once. The top ten hold about 30% of the sample.

Hyperthyroidism patients were newly diagnosed, with disease duration under 2 months, and aged 18 to 65 years. Any patient with an uncontrolled infection, another autoimmune disease, pregnancy or lactation was excluded. Clinical symptoms, serum thyroxine and TRAb, thyroid ultrasound, and orbital computed tomography formed the basis for the diagnoses. Blood from progressor patients was drawn when they were first diagnosed with hyperthyroidism, before any ophthalmopathy symptoms appeared. Ficoll-Paque density gradient centrifugation was used to isolate PBMCs from about 10 ml of fresh peripheral blood. Progressor patients were first diagnosed with Graves' hyperthyroidism and then developed ophthalmopathy during follow-up. Trizol reagent was used to extract total RNA, and RNA quality was then checked on an Agilent 2100 Bioanalyzer. Overall study results and their limits: Sample size was not statistically predetermined, and blinding of investigators to group allocation was not performed. Most expanded thyroid clonotypes (frequency above 0.001) were also found in blood, which suggests that blood repertoires may mirror thyroid immune responses. A 13 V-J signature model separated ophthalmopathy from stable hyperthyroidism, with just over 85% sensitivity and 81.08% specificity in cross-validation and 80%/75% in testing. In validation, the model predicted progression to ophthalmopathy with over 60% sensitivity and roughly 75% specificity, a median of around six months before onset.

From a lookup of the germline V gene (reference sequence), CDR1 and CDR2 are MNHEY and SMNVEV. Counted from cysteine to phenylalanine, this CDR3 has 14 amino acids. The CDR3 DNA has 42 bases and is translated from base 1. V is cut back by 6 bases and J by 2 bases, with 1 base in the junction unmatched. This clonotype was observed a handful of times. Its antigen remains unidentified. One base away there is no much larger clone; base qualities are not given. The chain is assembled from TRBV27 and TRBJ2-1; 10 central nucleotides agree with TRBD1. This sequence was found in a woman aged 18-30 years with Graves' hyperthyroidism that later progressed to Graves' ophthalmopathy. The sequencing input was blood. The DNA reads TGTGCCAGCAGCGACAGGGGGCCCTACAATGAGCAGTTCTTC. It is translated as CASSDRGPYNEQFF.